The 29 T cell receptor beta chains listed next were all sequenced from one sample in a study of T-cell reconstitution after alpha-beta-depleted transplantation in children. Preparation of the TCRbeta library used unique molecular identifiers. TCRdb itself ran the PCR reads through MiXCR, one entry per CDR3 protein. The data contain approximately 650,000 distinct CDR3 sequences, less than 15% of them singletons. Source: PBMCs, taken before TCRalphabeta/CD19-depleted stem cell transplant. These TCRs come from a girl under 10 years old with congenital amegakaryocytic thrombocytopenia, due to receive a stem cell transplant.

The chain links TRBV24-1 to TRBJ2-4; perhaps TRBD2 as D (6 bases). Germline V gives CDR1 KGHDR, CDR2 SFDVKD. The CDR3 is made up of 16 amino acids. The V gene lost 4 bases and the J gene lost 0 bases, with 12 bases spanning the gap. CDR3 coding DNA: TGTGCCACCAGTGACCTAGCGTACCTAGCCAAAAACATTCAGTACTTC. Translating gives CATSDLAYLAKNIQYF.

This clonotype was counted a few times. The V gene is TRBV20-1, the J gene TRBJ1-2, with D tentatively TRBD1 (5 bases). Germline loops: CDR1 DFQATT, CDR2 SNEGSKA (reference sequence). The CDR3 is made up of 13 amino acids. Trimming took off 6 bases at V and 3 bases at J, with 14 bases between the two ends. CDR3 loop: CSAKSGTDYGYTF. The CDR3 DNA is TGCAGTGCGAAGTCGGGGACGGACTATGGCTACACCTTC.

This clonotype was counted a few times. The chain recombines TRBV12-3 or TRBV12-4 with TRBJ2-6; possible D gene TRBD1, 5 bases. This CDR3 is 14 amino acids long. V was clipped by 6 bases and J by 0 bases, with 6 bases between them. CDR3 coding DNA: TGTGCCAGCAGAGGGGCCTCTGGGGCCAACGTCCTGACTTTC. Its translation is CASRGASGANVLTF.

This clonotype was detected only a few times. The CDR3 DNA is TGCGCCAGCAGACCCGGGACAGTGCTAAGAAGCTCCTACAATGAGCAGTTCTTC. Residues: CASRPGTVLRSSYNEQFF. This chain joins TRBV5-1 and TRBJ2-1; 7 nucleotides match TRBD1. The V segment lost 5 bases and the J segment 0 bases; nucleotides outside the gene matches: 14. The CDR3 runs to 18 residues. Germline V gene lookup returns CDR1 SGHRS and CDR2 YFSETQ. The full variable domain, its missing parts supplied by reference TRBV5-1 and TRBJ2-1, is KAGVTQTPRYLIKTRGQQVTLSCSPISGHRSVSWYQQTPGQGLQFLFEYFSETQRNKGNFPGRFSGRQFSNSRSEMNVSTLELGDSALYLCASRPGTVLRSSYNEQFFGPGTRLTVL.

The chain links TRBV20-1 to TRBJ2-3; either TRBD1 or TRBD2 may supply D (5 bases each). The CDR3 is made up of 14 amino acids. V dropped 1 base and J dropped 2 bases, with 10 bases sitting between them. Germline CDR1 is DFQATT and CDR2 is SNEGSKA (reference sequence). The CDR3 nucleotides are TGCAGTGCTAGAGGTCGGGGCAACACAGATACGCAGTATTTT. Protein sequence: CSARGRGNTDTQYF.

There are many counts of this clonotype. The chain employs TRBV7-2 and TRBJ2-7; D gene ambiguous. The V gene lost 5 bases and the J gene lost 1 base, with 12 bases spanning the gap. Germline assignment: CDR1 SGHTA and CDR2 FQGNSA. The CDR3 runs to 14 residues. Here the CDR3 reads CASSGPGLSYEQYF. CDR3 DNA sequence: TGTGCCAGCAGCGGCCCGGGCCTTTCCTACGAGCAGTACTTC.

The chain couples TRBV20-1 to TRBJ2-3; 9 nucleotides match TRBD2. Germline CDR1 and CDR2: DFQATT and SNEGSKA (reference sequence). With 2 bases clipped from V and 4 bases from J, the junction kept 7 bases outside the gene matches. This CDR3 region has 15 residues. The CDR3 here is CSARLSGRGADTQYF. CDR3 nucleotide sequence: TGCAGTGCTAGACTTAGCGGGAGAGGCGCAGATACGCAGTATTTT.

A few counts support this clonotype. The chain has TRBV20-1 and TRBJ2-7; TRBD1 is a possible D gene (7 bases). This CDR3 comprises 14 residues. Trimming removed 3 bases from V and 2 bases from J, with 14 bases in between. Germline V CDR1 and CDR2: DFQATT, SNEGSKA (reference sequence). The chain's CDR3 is CSASSGGYAYEQYF. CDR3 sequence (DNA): TGCAGTGCTAGTTCAGGGGGGTACGCCTACGAGCAGTACTTC.

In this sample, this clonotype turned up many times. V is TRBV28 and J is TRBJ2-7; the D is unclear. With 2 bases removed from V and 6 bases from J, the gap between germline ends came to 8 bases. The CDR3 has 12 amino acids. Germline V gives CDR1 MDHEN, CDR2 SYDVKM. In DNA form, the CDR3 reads TGTGCCAGCAGTTTAGGCTGGATCGAGCAGTACTTC. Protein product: CASSLGWIEQYF. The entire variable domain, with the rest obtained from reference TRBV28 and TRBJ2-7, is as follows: DVKVTQSSRYLVKRTGEKVFLECVQDMDHENMFWYRQDPGLGLRLIYFSYDVKMKEKGDIPEGYSVSREKKERFSLILESASTNQTSMYLCASSLGWIEQYFGPGTRLTVT.

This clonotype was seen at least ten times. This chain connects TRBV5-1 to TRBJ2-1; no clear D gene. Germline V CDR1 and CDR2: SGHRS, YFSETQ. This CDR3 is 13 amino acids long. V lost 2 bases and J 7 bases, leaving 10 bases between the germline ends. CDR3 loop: CASSFQKWNEQFF. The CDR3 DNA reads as TGCGCCAGCAGCTTCCAGAAATGGAATGAGCAGTTCTTC.

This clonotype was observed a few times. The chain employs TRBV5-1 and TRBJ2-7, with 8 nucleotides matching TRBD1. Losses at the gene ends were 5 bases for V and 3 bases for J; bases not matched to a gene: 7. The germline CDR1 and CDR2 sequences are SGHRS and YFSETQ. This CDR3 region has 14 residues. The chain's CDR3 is CASRGTGLFYEQYF. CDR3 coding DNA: TGCGCCAGCAGAGGGACAGGTCTCTTCTACGAGCAGTACTTC.

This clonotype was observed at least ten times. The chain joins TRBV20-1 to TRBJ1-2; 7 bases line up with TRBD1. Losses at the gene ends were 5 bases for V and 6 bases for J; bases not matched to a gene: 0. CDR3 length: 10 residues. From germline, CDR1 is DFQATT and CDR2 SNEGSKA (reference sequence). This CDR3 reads CSADRDGYTF. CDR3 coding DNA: TGCAGTGCTGACAGGGATGGCTACACCTTC.

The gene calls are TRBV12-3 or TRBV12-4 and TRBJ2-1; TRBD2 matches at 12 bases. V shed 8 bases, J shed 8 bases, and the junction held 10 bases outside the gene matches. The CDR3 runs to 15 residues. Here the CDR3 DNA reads TGTGCCAGCGGAAAACCGACTAGCGGGAGTTATGAGCAGTTCTTC. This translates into CASGKPTSGSYEQFF.

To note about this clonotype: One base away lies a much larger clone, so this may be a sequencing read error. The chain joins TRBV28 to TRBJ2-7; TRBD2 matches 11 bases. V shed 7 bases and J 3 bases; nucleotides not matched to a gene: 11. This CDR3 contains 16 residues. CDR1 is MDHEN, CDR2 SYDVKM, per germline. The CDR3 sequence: CASTILAGGPFYEQYF. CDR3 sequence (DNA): TGTGCCAGCACTATCCTAGCGGGAGGACCCTTCTACGAGCAGTACTTC. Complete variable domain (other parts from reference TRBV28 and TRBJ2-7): DVKVTQSSRYLVKRTGEKVFLECVQDMDHENMFWYRQDPGLGLRLIYFSYDVKMKEKGDIPEGYSVSREKKERFSLILESASTNQTSMYLCASTILAGGPFYEQYFGPGTRLTVT.

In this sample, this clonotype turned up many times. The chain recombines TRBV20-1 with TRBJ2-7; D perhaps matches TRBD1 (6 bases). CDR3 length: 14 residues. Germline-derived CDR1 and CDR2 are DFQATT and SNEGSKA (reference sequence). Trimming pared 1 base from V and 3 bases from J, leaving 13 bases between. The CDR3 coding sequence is TGCAGTGCTAGAGGAAGGGACAAGCGCTACGAGCAGTACTTC. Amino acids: CSARGRDKRYEQYF.

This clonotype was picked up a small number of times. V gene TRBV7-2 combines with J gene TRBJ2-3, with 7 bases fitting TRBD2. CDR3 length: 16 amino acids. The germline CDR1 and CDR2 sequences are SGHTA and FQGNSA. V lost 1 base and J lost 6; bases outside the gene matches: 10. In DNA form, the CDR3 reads TGTGCCAGCAGCTTAGATCCAGCGGGGTTACGGGATACGCAGTATTTT. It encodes CASSLDPAGLRDTQYF.

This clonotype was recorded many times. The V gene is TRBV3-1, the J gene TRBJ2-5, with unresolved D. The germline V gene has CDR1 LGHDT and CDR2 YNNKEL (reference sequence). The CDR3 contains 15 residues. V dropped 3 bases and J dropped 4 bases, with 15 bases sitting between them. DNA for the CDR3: TGTGCCAGCAGCCAGGGTTTGGACCGACTAGAGACCCAGTACTTC. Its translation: CASSQGLDRLETQYF.

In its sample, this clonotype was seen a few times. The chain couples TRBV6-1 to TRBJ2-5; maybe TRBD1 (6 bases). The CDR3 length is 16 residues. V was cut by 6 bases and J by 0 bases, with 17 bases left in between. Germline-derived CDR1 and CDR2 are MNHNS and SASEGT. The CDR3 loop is CASSKDSLQYQETQYF. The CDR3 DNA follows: TGTGCCAGCAGCAAGGACAGTCTCCAGTACCAAGAGACCCAGTACTTC.

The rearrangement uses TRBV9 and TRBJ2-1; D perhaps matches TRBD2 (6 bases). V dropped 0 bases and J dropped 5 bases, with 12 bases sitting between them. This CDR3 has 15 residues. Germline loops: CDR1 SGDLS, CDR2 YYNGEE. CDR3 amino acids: CASSVERTTHNEQFF. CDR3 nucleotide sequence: TGTGCCAGCAGCGTAGAGAGGACTACCCACAATGAGCAGTTCTTC.

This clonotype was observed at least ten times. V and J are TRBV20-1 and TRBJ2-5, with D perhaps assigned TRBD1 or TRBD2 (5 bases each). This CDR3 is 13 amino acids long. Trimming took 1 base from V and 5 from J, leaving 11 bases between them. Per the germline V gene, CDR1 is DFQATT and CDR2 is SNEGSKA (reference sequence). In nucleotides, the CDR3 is TGCAGTGCTAGAGGTTCATGGGGGGAGACCCAGTACTTC. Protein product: CSARGSWGETQYF.

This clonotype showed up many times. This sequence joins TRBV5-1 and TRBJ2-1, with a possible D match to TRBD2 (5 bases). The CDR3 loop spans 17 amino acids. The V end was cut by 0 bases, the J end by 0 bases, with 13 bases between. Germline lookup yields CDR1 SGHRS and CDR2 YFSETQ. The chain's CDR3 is CASSLEFWESSYNEQFF. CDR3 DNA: TGCGCCAGCAGCTTGGAGTTTTGGGAGAGCTCCTACAATGAGCAGTTCTTC.

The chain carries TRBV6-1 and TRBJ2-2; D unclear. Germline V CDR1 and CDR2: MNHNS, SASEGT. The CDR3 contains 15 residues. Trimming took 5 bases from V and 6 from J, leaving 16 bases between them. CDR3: CASSTDSSVSGELFF. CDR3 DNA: TGTGCCAGCAGTACGGATTCGAGTGTTTCCGGGGAGCTGTTTTTT.

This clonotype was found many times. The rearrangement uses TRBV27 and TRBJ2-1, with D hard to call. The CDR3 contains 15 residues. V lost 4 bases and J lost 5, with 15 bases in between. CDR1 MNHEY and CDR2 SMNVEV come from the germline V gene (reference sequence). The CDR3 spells CASSSPFGSNNEQFF. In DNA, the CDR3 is TGTGCCAGCAGTTCCCCCTTCGGTAGTAACAATGAGCAGTTCTTC.

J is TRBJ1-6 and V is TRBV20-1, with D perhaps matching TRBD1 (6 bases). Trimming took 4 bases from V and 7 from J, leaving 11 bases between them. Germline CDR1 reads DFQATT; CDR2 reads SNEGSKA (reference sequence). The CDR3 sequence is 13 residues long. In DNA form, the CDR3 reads TGCAGTGCTAAGAGGGGGGGGAATTCACCCCTCCACTTT. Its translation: CSAKRGGNSPLHF.

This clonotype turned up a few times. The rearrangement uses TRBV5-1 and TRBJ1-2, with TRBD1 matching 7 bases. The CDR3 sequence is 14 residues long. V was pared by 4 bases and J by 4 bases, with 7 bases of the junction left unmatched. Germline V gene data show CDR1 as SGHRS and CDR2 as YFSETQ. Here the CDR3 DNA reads TGCGCCAGCAGCGACCGGGACAGATTCTATGGCTACACCTTC. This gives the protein CASSDRDRFYGYTF.

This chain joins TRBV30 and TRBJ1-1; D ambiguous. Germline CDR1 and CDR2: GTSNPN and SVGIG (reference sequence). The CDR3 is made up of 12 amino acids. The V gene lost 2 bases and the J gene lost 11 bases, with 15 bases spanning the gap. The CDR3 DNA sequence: TGTGCCTGGAGTCAATCCGGTGGGTTTGCTTTCTTT. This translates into CAWSQSGGFAFF.

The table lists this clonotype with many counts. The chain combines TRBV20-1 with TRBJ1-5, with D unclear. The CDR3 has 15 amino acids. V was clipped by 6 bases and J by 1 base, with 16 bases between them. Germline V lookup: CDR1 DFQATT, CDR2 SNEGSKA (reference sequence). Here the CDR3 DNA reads TGCAGTGCCACCCGAACGGGTCTGAGCAATCAGCCCCAGCATTTT. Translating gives CSATRTGLSNQPQHF.

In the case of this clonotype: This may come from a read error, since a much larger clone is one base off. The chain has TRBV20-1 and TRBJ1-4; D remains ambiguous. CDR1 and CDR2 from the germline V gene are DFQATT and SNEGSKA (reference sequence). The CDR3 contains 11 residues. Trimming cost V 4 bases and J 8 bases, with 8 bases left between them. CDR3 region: CSAMRREKLFF. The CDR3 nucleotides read TGCAGTGCTATGAGGAGAGAAAAACTGTTTTTT.

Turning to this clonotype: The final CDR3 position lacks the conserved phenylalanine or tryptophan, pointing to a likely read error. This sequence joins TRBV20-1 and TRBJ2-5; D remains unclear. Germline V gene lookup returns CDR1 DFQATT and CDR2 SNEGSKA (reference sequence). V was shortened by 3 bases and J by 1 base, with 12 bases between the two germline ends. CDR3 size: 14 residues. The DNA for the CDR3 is TGCAGTGCTAGGGTACAGACCTTCCAAGAGACCCAGTACCTC. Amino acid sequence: CSARVQTFQETQYL.